This T cell receptor (beta chain) was captured in a study of cytomegalovirus exposure and HLA in healthy donors. A single count supports this clone. What it binds is unknown. The CDR3 is made up of 15 amino acids. V was cut by 6 bases and J by 3 bases, with 17 bases left in between. Germline V gene data show CDR1 as MNHEY and CDR2 as SVGAGI. Regarding the study as a whole: About 90% or about 30% of the time was how often most TCR beta V segments were productive, according to an earlier analysis. Later work associated over 15,000 TCR beta sequences with HLA alleles at 0.05 false discovery rate.

Amplification used 60 Vbeta primers and 13 Jbeta primers. Measured with immunoSEQ multiplex PCR; TCRdb has only the in-frame clones, and not every one. Of about 190,000 clones listed, approximately 78% are singletons. This chain connects TRBV6-5 to TRBJ1-1; D may be TRBD1 (5 bases). The TCR comes from a woman between 18 and 29 years old in good health and CMV-seronegative. Material: PBMCs. CDR3 residues: CASRGIRVPYTEAFF. The CDR3 DNA reads TGTGCCAGCAGAGGTATCAGGGTCCCCTACACTGAAGCTTTCTTT.